The clone carrying this T cell receptor beta chain was observed many times. Its cognate antigen is unknown. CDR1 and CDR2 from the germline V gene are SGHDT and YYEEEE. With 4 bases removed from V and 0 bases from J, the gap between germline ends came to 13 bases. CDR3 length: 15 residues. The data were obtained in a study of T-cell reconstitution after alpha-beta-depleted transplantation in children. Study findings and constraints: Day-60 TCRbeta diversity that was high in some patients was derived from surviving recipient T cells and thymic progenitors. Reported findings indicate that, about two months after transplant, alpha-beta T cells came from several hundred expanded clones, which were derived from non-depleted graft cells.

The authors prepared the TCRbeta library with unique molecular identifiers. A single record per CDR3 protein comes from TCRdb applying MiXCR to the PCR reads. The sample contains 200,000 to 300,000 distinct CDR3 sequences, 6.5% to 10% of which appear only once. The source material was PBMCs, mostly from graft donor cells, sampled 180 days after TCRalphabeta/CD19-depleted stem cell transplant. The gene calls are TRBV5-6 and TRBJ1-1, with D maybe TRBD1 (6 bases). The clonotype comes from a male patient younger than 18 who had a stem cell transplant for acute lymphoblastic leukemia, so the T cells may come from the graft donor. CDR3 DNA: TGTGCCAGCAGCCAAAGGGGGGGCTTGAACACTGAAGCTTTCTTT. This codes for CASSQRGGLNTEAFF.